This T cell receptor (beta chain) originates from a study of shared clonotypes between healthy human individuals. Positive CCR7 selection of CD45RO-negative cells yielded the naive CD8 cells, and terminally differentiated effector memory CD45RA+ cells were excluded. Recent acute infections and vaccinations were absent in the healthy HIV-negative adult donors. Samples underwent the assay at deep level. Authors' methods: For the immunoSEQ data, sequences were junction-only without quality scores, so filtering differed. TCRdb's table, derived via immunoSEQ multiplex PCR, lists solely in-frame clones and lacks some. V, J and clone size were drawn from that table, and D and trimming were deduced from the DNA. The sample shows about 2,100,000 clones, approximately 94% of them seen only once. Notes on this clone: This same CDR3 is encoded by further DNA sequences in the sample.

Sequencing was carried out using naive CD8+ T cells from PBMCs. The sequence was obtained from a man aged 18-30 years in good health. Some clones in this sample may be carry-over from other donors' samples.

The CDR3 nucleotides read TGTGCCAGCAGTTTAGGGGGGACCTATGGCTACACCTTC. It codes for CASSLGGTYGYTF. The V gene is TRBV27, the J gene TRBJ1-2; TRBD1 might be the D (5 bases). The CDR3 contains 13 residues. Per germline, CDR1 MNHEY and CDR2 SMNVEV (reference sequence). V was shortened by 2 bases and J by 4 bases, with 8 bases between the two germline ends.